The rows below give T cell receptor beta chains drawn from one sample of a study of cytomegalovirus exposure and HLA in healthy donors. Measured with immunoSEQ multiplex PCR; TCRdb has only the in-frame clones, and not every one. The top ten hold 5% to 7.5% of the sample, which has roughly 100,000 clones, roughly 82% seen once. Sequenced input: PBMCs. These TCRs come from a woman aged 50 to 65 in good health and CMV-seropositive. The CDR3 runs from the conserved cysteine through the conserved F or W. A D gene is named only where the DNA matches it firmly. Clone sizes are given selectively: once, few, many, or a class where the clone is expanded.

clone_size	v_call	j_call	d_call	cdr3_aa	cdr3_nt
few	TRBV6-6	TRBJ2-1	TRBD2	CASILGLAGYNEQFF	TGTGCCAGCATTCTAGGACTAGCGGGGTACAATGAGCAGTTCTTC
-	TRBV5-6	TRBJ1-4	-	CASSLGAGRTNEKLFF	TGTGCCAGCAGCTTGGGTGCGGGCAGGACTAATGAAAAACTGTTTTTT
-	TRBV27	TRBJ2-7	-	CASSPRQDLASYEQYF	TGTGCCAGCAGCCCTAGACAGGACTTGGCCTCCTACGAGCAGTACTTC
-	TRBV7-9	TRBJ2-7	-	CASSLPSGDEQYF	TGTGCCAGCAGCTTACCGTCAGGCGACGAGCAGTACTTC
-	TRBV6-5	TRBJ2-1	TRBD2	CASSPGRGVGEQFF	TGTGCCAGCTCGCCTGGACGGGGGGTAGGCGAGCAGTTCTTC
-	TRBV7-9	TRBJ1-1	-	CASSFLDSNTEAFF	TGTGCCAGCAGCTTTTTAGACAGTAACACTGAAGCTTTCTTT
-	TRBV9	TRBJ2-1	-	CASSVASTVSISDQFF	TGTGCCAGCAGCGTAGCTAGCACAGTCTCGATTTCTGACCAGTTCTTC
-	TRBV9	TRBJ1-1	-	CASSPTGIPNTEAFF	TGTGCCAGCAGTCCAACCGGGATCCCGAACACTGAAGCTTTCTTT
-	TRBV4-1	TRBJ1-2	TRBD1	CASSQTPGQGANDYGYTF	TGCGCCAGCAGCCAAACCCCCGGACAGGGGGCCAACGACTATGGCTACACCTTC
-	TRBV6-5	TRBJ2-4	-	CASNPTQNIQYF	TGTGCCAGCAACCCGACTCAAAACATTCAGTACTTC
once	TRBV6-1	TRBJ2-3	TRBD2	CASSVLTSADTDTQYF	TGTGCCAGCAGTGTTTTAACTAGCGCCGACACAGATACGCAGTATTTT
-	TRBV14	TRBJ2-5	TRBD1	CASSQLTGGDQETQYF	TGTGCCAGCAGCCAATTGACAGGGGGTGATCAAGAGACCCAGTACTTC
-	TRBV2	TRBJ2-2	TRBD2	CASGFSGGADTGELFF	TGTGCCAGCGGGTTTAGCGGGGGGGCCGACACCGGGGAGCTGTTTTTT
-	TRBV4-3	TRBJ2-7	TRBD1	CASSQEPGQGAGEQYF	TGCGCCAGCAGCCAAGAGCCGGGACAGGGTGCCGGGGAGCAGTACTTC
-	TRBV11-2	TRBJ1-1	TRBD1	CASSSLRGPSNTEAFF	TGTGCCAGCAGCTCGTTAAGGGGGCCCTCGAACACTGAAGCTTTCTTT
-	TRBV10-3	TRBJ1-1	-	CASRGRVNTEAFF	TGTGCCTCACGGGGAAGGGTGAACACTGAAGCTTTCTTT
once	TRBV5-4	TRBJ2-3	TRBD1	CASSLGQRTGGGDTQYF	TGTGCCAGCAGCTTGGGACAGAGGACAGGCGGTGGAGATACGCAGTATTTT
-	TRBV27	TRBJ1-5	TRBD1	CASSPSTGGLNQPQHF	TGTGCCAGCAGTCCCTCGACAGGGGGTCTCAATCAGCCCCAGCATTTT
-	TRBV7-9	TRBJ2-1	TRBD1	CASSLEAPTGGLIF	TGTGCCAGCAGCTTAGAAGCCCCGACAGGGGGCTTAATCTTC
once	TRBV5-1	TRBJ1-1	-	CASSLVFGQGRGGSLEAFF	TGCGCCAGCAGCTTGGTGTTCGGGCAGGGGCGGGGGGGGTCACTGGAAGCTTTCTTT
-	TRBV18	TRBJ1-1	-	CASSPPIGRAMNTEAFF	TGTGCCAGCTCACCACCTATAGGGAGGGCCATGAACACTGAAGCTTTCTTT
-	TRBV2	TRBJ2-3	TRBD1	CASSPGQGAVGRQYF	TGTGCCAGCAGCCCGGGACAGGGGGCAGTAGGTAGGCAGTATTTT
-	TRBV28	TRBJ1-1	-	CASSLGQMNTEAFF	TGTGCCAGCAGTTTAGGGCAGATGAACACTGAAGCTTTCTTT
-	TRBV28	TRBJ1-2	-	CASSPGQTNYGYTF	TGTGCCAGCAGTCCCGGACAGACTAACTATGGCTACACCTTC
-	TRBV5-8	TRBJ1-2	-	CASSSGIYGYTF	TGTGCCAGCAGTTCAGGGATCTATGGCTACACCTTC
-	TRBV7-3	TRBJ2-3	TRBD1	CASSMGQTSPDTQYF	TGTGCCAGCAGCATGGGACAGACCTCCCCAGATACGCAGTATTTT
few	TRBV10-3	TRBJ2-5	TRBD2	CAISGTRASGGQETQYF	TGTGCCATCAGTGGGACCCGGGCTAGCGGGGGGCAAGAGACCCAGTACTTC
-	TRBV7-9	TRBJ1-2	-	CASSSPRSGYGYTF	TGTGCCAGCAGCTCCCCGCGGAGCGGATATGGCTACACCTTC
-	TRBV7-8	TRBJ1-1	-	CASSLVWGGVTEAFF	TGTGCCAGCAGCTTAGTTTGGGGGGGAGTCACTGAAGCTTTCTTT
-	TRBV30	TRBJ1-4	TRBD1	CAWSAPDRGNEKLFF	TGTGCCTGGAGTGCCCCGGACAGGGGTAATGAAAAACTGTTTTTT
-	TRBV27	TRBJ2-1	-	CASSLLRERANEQFF	TGTGCCAGCAGTTTATTACGGGAGCGCGCAAATGAGCAGTTCTTC
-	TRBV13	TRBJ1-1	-	CASSLYVGGLNTEAFF	TGTGCCAGCAGCTTATATGTGGGGGGGCTGAACACTGAAGCTTTCTTT
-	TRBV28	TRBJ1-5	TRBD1	CASSADRAGQPQHF	TGTGCCAGCAGTGCGGACAGGGCCGGTCAGCCCCAGCATTTT
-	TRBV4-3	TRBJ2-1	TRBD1	CASGQGYDEQFF	TGCGCCAGTGGACAGGGTTATGATGAGCAGTTCTTC